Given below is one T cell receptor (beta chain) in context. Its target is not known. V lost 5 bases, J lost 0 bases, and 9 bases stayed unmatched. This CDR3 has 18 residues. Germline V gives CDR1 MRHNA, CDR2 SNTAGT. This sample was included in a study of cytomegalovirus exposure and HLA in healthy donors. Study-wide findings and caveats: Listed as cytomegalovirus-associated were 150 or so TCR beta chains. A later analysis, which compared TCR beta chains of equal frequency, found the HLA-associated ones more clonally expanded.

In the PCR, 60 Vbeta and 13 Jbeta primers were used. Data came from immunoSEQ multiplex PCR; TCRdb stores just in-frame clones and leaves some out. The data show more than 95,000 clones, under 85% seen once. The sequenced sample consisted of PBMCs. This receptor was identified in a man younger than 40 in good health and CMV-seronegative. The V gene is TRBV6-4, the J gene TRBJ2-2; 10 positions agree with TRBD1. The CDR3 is CASSPGDRGHANTGELFF. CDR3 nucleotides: TGTGCCAGCAGTCCCGGGGACAGGGGCCACGCGAACACCGGGGAGCTGTTTTTT.